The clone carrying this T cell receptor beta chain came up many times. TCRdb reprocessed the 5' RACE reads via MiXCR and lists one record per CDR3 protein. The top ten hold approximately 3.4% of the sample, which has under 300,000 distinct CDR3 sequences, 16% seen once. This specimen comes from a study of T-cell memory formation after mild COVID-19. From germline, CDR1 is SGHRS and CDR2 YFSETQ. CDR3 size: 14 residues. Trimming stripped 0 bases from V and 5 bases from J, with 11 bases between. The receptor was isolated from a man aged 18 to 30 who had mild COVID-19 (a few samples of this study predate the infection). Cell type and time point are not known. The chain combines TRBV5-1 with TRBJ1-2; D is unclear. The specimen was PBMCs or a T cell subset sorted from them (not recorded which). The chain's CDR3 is CASSLESSGYGYTF. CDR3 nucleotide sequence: TGCGCCAGCAGCTTGGAATCCTCGGGATATGGCTACACCTTC. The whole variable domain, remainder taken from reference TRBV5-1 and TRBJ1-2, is KAGVTQTPRYLIKTRGQQVTLSCSPISGHRSVSWYQQTPGQGLQFLFEYFSETQRNKGNFPGRFSGRQFSNSRSEMNVSTLELGDSALYLCASSLESSGYGYTFGSGTRLTVV.